A single sample gave rise to the 25 T cell receptor beta chains below, sequenced in a study of Ad26.COV2.S vaccination and SARS-CoV-2 variants. Profiling relied on immunoSEQ multiplex PCR, and the TCRdb table lists in-frame clones only, not all of them. The sample consists of over 400,000 clones, around 93% of them appearing once. Treatment meaning: around 19 received Ad26.COV2.S at low or high dose, single or two shots; five or six received placebo; per-sample allocation not given. The investigators took samples on day 63 after the first vaccine or placebo injection. This sample comprised peripheral blood, obtained in a trial of Ad26.COV2.S vaccine versus placebo. The receptors come from a person between 18 and 65 years old who received the Ad26.COV2.S COVID-19 vaccine or a placebo.

This chain joins TRBV4-1 and TRBJ1-1; TRBD1 is a possible D gene (6 bases). CDR1 and CDR2 from the germline V gene are MGHRA and YSYEKL. V lost 1 base and J lost 5, with 11 bases in between. The CDR3 consists of 14 residues. The chain's CDR3 is CASSQGTGWTEAFF. CDR3 coding DNA: TGCGCCAGCAGCCAAGGTACAGGGTGGACTGAAGCTTTCTTT.

This chain links TRBV5-4 with TRBJ2-7; 8 bases align to TRBD2. Germline V gives CDR1 SGHNT, CDR2 YYREEE (reference sequence). V gave up 0 bases and J gave up 4 bases; unmatched junction bases: 6. The CDR3 contains 15 residues. CDR3 sequence: CASSLDGGALYEQYF. The CDR3 region has the DNA TGTGCCAGCAGCTTGGACGGGGGGGCGCTTTACGAGCAGTACTTC. Full variable domain (rest looked up from reference TRBV5-4 and TRBJ2-7): ETGVTQSPTHLIKTRGQQVTLRCSSQSGHNTVSWYQQALGQGPQFIFQYYREEENGRGNFPPRFSGLQFPNYSSELNVNALELDDSALYLCASSLDGGALYEQYFGPGTRLTVT.

The chain is built from TRBV5-4 and TRBJ2-1, with 13 bases matching TRBD2. Germline assignment: CDR1 SGHNT and CDR2 YYREEE (reference sequence). The V and J ends lost 5 bases and 3 bases, in that order; junction bases with no gene match: 2. CDR3 size: 15 residues. The CDR3 bases are TGTGCCAGCAGACTAGCGGGGGGGAACTACAATGAGCAGTTCTTC. It yields the protein CASRLAGGNYNEQFF. Supplemented by reference TRBV5-4 and TRBJ2-1, the full variable domain reads ETGVTQSPTHLIKTRGQQVTLRCSSQSGHNTVSWYQQALGQGPQFIFQYYREEENGRGNFPPRFSGLQFPNYSSELNVNALELDDSALYLCASRLAGGNYNEQFFGPGTRLTVL.

This clone was seen just once. J is TRBJ2-1 and V is TRBV7-9; D not certain. The CDR3 runs 14 residues. Germline assignment: CDR1 SEHNR and CDR2 FQNEAQ (reference sequence). Trimming took off 1 base at V and 4 bases at J, with 8 bases between the two ends. Here the CDR3 reads CASSLEGQYNEQFF. In nucleotides, the CDR3 is TGTGCCAGCAGCTTAGAAGGGCAGTACAATGAGCAGTTCTTC. Supplemented by reference TRBV7-9 and TRBJ2-1, the full variable domain reads DTGVSQNPRHKITKRGQNVTFRCDPISEHNRLYWYRQTLGQGPEFLTYFQNEAQLEKSRLLSDRFSAERPKGSFSTLEIQRTEQGDSAMYLCASSLEGQYNEQFFGPGTRLTVL.

The J gene is TRBJ1-5, the V gene TRBV5-8; maybe TRBD1 (6 bases). The CDR3 runs 15 residues. Trimming removed 5 bases from V and 5 bases from J, with 17 bases in between. Per the germline V gene, CDR1 is SGHTS and CDR2 is YDEGEE. CDR3 in amino acids: CASSRGTYADQPQHF. The CDR3 nucleotides read TGTGCCAGCAGTCGCGGGACATATGCCGATCAGCCCCAGCATTTT.

The gene calls are TRBV5-6 and TRBJ2-3; either TRBD1 or TRBD2 may fit D (5 bases each). CDR1 is SGHDT, CDR2 YYEEEE, per germline. Trimming stripped 5 bases from V and 0 bases from J, with 16 bases between. This CDR3 contains 16 residues. The CDR3 DNA sequence: TGTGCCAGCAGGCCTTGGGGGTTCCAAAGCACAGATACGCAGTATTTT. It is translated as CASRPWGFQSTDTQYF.

This clone was seen only once. This chain links TRBV28 with TRBJ2-7, with D perhaps TRBD1 (6 bases). This CDR3 region has 13 residues. Germline values: CDR1 MDHEN, CDR2 SYDVKM. The ends were cut back, 6 bases at V and 9 bases at J, with 18 bases in the middle. The CDR3 coding sequence is TGTGCCAGCAGCCTTAACAGGGACGTGGGGCAGTACTTC. Protein: CASSLNRDVGQYF.

The chain uses TRBV6-5 and TRBJ2-1; D not certain. V lost 5 bases and J lost 7, with 18 bases in between. Germline-derived CDR1 and CDR2 are MNHEY and SVGAGI. This CDR3 has 15 residues. The CDR3 DNA follows: TGTGCCAGCAGTCACAGTCGGTCGCTCACAAATGAGCAGTTCTTC. Protein product: CASSHSRSLTNEQFF.

V and J are TRBV7-2 and TRBJ2-3; unclear D gene. Trimming stripped 0 bases from V and 1 base from J, with 8 bases between. The CDR3 totals 15 residues. Germline assignment: CDR1 SGHTA and CDR2 FQGNSA. The CDR3 nucleotides are TGTGCCAGCAGCTTAGCCTCTGGCCGCACAGATACGCAGTATTTT. Its translation is CASSLASGRTDTQYF. Based on the CDR3 plus reference TRBV7-2 and TRBJ2-3, the full variable domain is GAGVSQSPSNKVTEKGKDVELRCDPISGHTALYWYRQSLGQGLEFLIYFQGNSAPDKSGLPSDRFSAERTGGSVSTLTIQRTQQEDSAVYLCASSLASGRTDTQYFGPGTRLTVL.

J is TRBJ2-5 and V is TRBV20-1, with D unclear. V was cut by 6 bases and J by 4 bases, with 9 bases left in between. The CDR3 loop spans 11 amino acids. The germline gives CDR1 DFQATT, CDR2 SNEGSKA (reference sequence). CDR3 loop: CSATRAETQYF. DNA for the CDR3: TGCAGTGCCACCCGCGCAGAGACCCAGTACTTC.

The V gene is TRBV28, the J gene TRBJ2-5; D call uncertain. V was shortened by 6 bases and J by 1 base, with 24 bases between the two germline ends. The V gene's germline CDR1 is MDHEN and CDR2 SYDVKM. The CDR3 contains 18 residues. The CDR3 bases are TGTGCCAGCAGACCCCAGCTAGTCGGGCCCGACGGCCAAGAGACCCAGTACTTC. This codes for CASRPQLVGPDGQETQYF.

The chain recombines TRBV28 with TRBJ1-2; 8 bases are shared with TRBD1. This CDR3 spans 13 amino acids. Losses at the gene ends were 6 bases for V and 4 bases for J; bases not matched to a gene: 4. Looked up from germline, CDR1 is MDHEN and CDR2 is SYDVKM. CDR3 protein: CASSAGTGYGYTF. The CDR3 bases are TGTGCCAGCAGCGCCGGGACAGGCTATGGCTACACCTTC.

V gene TRBV5-5 combines with J gene TRBJ1-2; D is uncertain. The CDR3 runs to 15 residues. CDR1 is SGHKS, CDR2 YYEKEE, per germline (reference sequence). V lost 2 bases and J 3 bases, leaving 14 bases between the germline ends. In nucleotides, the CDR3 is TGTGCCAGCAGCTTCATCGGACTGACTGACTATGGCTACACCTTC. It yields the protein CASSFIGLTDYGYTF. The complete variable domain, with remaining parts taken from reference TRBV5-5 and TRBJ1-2, reads DAGVTQSPTHLIKTRGQQVTLRCSPISGHKSVSWYQQVLGQGPQFIFQYYEKEERGRGNFPDRFSARQFPNYSSELNVNALLLGDSALYLCASSFIGLTDYGYTFGSGTRLTVV.

V gene TRBV4-1 combines with J gene TRBJ2-2, with D possibly being TRBD2 (6 bases). The CDR3 is 16 residues long. Trimming removed 1 base from V and 3 bases from J, with 12 bases in between. Germline V gives CDR1 MGHRA, CDR2 YSYEKL. CDR3 coding DNA: TGCGCCAGCAGCCAAGTAACCGGGACTCACACCGGGGAGCTGTTTTTT. Translation gives CASSQVTGTHTGELFF.

This chain connects TRBV9 to TRBJ2-2, with a weak D call TRBD1 (7 bases). The CDR3 consists of 15 residues. Trimming removed 1 base at V and 7 bases at J, with 14 bases between. CDR1 is SGDLS and CDR2 is YYNGEE in the germline V gene. The CDR3 sequence is CASSVPRQGGGELFF. As DNA, the CDR3 is TGTGCCAGCAGCGTACCCAGGCAGGGGGGCGGGGAGCTGTTTTTT. Full variable domain (missing parts from reference TRBV9 and TRBJ2-2): DSGVTQTPKHLITATGQRVTLRCSPRSGDLSVYWYQQSLDQGLQFLIQYYNGEERAKGNILERFSAQQFPDLHSELNLSSLELGDSALYFCASSVPRQGGGELFFGEGSRLTVL.

This rearrangement joins TRBV5-6 to TRBJ2-3; a possible D gene is TRBD2 (5 bases). This CDR3 has 14 residues. Trimming shortened V by 4 bases and J by 3 bases, and 12 bases separated the two germline ends. The germline V gene encodes CDR1 SGHDT and CDR2 YYEEEE. The CDR3 DNA sequence: TGTGCCAGCAGCGGGATCGGGGAAACAGATACGCAGTATTTT. Amino acid sequence: CASSGIGETDTQYF.

This sequence joins TRBV7-9 and TRBJ1-2; 9 bases are shared with TRBD1. Germline CDR1 is SEHNR and CDR2 is FQNEAQ (reference sequence). CDR3 length: 16 amino acids. The V segment lost 0 bases and the J segment 4 bases; nucleotides outside the gene matches: 6. The DNA for the CDR3 is TGTGCCAGCAGCTTAGCGACCGGGACAGGGTCCTATGGCTACACCTTC. Its protein is CASSLATGTGSYGYTF.

The gene calls are TRBV27 and TRBJ2-3; tentative D call: TRBD2 (5 bases). V was clipped by 6 bases and J by 3 bases, with 10 bases between them. This CDR3 has 13 amino acids. CDR1 is MNHEY, CDR2 SMNVEV, per germline (reference sequence). The CDR3 is CASRRSGTDTQYF. CDR3 nucleotides: TGTGCCAGCAGACGCTCGGGGACAGATACGCAGTATTTT.

The CDR3 DNA is TGTGCCAGCAGCGATGGGATTAACTATGGCTACACCTTC. The encoded protein is CASSDGINYGYTF. The rearrangement joins TRBV5-8 to TRBJ1-2; no firm D call. The V gene's germline CDR1 is SGHTS and CDR2 YDEGEE. The ends were cut back, 4 bases at V and 1 base at J, with 8 bases in the middle. The CDR3 length is 13 residues.

The J gene is TRBJ1-2, the V gene TRBV6-5; a possible D gene is TRBD1 (6 bases). Trimming shortened V by 10 bases and J by 5 bases, and 17 bases separated the two germline ends. Germline CDR1 MNHEY, CDR2 SVGAGI. The CDR3 is 13 amino acids. This CDR3 is CAIRQAGGYGYTF. The CDR3 region has the DNA TGTGCCATCCGACAGGCCGGGGGGTATGGCTACACCTTC.

This chain uses TRBV5-4 with TRBJ1-2; 7 bases agree with TRBD1. This CDR3 comprises 14 residues. Germline CDR1 SGHNT, CDR2 YYREEE (reference sequence). V gave up 3 bases and J gave up 4 bases; unmatched junction bases: 6. As DNA, the CDR3 is TGTGCCAGCAGCTCGGACAGGAACATCTATGGCTACACCTTC. This translates into CASSSDRNIYGYTF.

V usage is TRBV18 and J usage is TRBJ1-4, with 11 bases identical to TRBD1. Germline trimming cut 6 bases from V and 7 bases from J; bases unmatched to any gene: 10. CDR3 size: 16 residues. Germline V gives CDR1 KGHSH, CDR2 LQKENI. This CDR3 is CASSHMDRGRSEKLFF. As DNA, the CDR3 is TGTGCCAGCTCGCATATGGACAGGGGGCGATCTGAAAAACTGTTTTTT.

This chain connects TRBV5-4 to TRBJ2-7, with 9 nucleotides matching TRBD2. The CDR3 is 15 residues long. V dropped 5 bases and J dropped 1; count of bases not matched to a gene: 7. Looked up from germline, CDR1 is SGHNT and CDR2 is YYREEE (reference sequence). CDR3 DNA: TGTGCCAGCAGGCCGGGACTAGCTGGGTCCTACGAGCAGTACTTC. It translates to CASRPGLAGSYEQYF.

The chain employs TRBV28 and TRBJ2-5, with 10 bases identical to TRBD2. The CDR3 totals 17 residues. The trim removed 5 bases at V and 5 bases at J, leaving 14 bases unmatched. CDR1 is MDHEN, CDR2 SYDVKM, per germline. The CDR3 here is CASSRPPTSGPGETQYF. CDR3 sequence (DNA): TGTGCCAGCAGTCGTCCCCCGACTAGCGGGCCGGGGGAGACCCAGTACTTC.

The CDR3 region is CASSLEAYRQAFYSPLHF. CDR3 sequence (DNA): TGTGCCAGCAGCTTAGAAGCTTATCGGCAGGCGTTTTATTCACCCCTCCACTTT. The chain employs TRBV11-2 and TRBJ1-6; no clear D gene. Germline CDR1 and CDR2: SGHAT and FQNNGV. V was trimmed by 0 bases and J by 8 bases, leaving 20 bases between them. The length of the CDR3 is 18 residues. Based on the CDR3 plus reference TRBV11-2 and TRBJ1-6, the full variable domain is EAGVAQSPRYKIIEKRQSVAFWCNPISGHATLYWYQQILGQGPKLLIQFQNNGVVDDSQLPKDRFSAERLKGVDSTLKIQPAKLEDSAVYLCASSLEAYRQAFYSPLHFGNGTRLTVT.